The sequence of this T cell receptor (beta chain) was determined in a study of cytomegalovirus exposure and HLA in healthy donors. Primers for the PCR totalled 60 Vbeta and 13 Jbeta. TCRdb's copy holds only in-frame clones and misses some; the assay was immunoSEQ multiplex PCR. The profile shows about 120,000 clones, about a sixth of them singletons. The CDR3 is 14 amino acids. Between the trimmed V and J ends, which lost 6 bases and 4 bases, there was a span of 15 bases. Germline V gene data show CDR1 as SQVTM and CDR2 as ANQGSEA. This TCR was recovered from a female donor in good health and CMV-seropositive. The chain carries TRBV29-1 and TRBJ2-2, with D perhaps matching TRBD1 (5 bases). The sequenced sample consisted of PBMCs. The CDR3 region is CSVDTGKGTGELFF. In DNA, the CDR3 is TGCAGCGTGGACACAGGAAAAGGCACCGGGGAGCTGTTTTTT.